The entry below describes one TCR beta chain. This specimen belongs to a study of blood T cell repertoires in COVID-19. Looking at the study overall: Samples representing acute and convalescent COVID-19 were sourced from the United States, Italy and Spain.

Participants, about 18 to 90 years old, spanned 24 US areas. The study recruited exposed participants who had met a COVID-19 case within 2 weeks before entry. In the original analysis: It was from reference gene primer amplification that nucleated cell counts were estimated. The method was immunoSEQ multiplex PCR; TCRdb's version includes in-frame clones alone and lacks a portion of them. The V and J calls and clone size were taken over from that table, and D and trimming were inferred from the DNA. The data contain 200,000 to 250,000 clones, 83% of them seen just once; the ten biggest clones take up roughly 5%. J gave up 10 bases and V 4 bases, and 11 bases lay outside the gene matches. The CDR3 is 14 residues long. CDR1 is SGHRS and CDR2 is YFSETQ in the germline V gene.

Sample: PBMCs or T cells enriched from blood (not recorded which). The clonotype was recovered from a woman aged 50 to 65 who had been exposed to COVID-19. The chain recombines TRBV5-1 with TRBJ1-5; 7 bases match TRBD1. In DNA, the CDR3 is TGCGCCAGCAGCCGGGACAGCTTAATGGGCCCCCAGCATTTT. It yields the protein CASSRDSLMGPQHF.